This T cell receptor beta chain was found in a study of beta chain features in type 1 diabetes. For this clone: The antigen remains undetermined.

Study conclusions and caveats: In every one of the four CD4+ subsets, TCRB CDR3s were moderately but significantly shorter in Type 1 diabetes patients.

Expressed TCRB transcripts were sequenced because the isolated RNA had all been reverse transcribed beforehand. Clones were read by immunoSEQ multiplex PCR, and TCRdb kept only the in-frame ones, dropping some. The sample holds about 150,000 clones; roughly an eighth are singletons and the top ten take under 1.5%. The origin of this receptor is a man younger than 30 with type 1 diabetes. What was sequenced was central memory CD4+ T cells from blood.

CDR3 in amino acids: CAWSFGGNYGYTF. The CDR3 nucleotides are TGTGCCTGGAGTTTCGGAGGGAACTATGGCTACACCTTC. The chain joins TRBV30 to TRBJ1-2; D uncertain. Looked up from germline, CDR1 is GTSNPN and CDR2 is SVGIG (reference sequence). The V gene lost 2 bases and the J gene lost 2 bases, with 9 bases spanning the gap. The CDR3 covers 13 residues.